The rows below give T cell receptor beta chains drawn from one sample of a study of cytomegalovirus exposure and HLA in healthy donors. The repertoire was sequenced with immunoSEQ multiplex PCR; TCRdb's copy has only in-frame clones and lacks some. The sample consists of about 200,000 clones, roughly three quarters of them appearing once. Sample: PBMCs. These receptor sequences come from a middle-aged man in good health and CMV-seronegative. The CDR3 runs from the conserved cysteine through the conserved F or W. D genes are given only for firm matches. Rows may omit the clone size; those that give it use once, few, many or a size class.

clone size: -; J gene: TRBJ2-2; D gene: -; V gene: TRBV9; CDR3 DNA: TGTGCCAGCAGCGAGGGCTCCGGGACTGTTGAGACCGGGGAGCTGTTTTTT; CDR3 protein: CASSEGSGTVETGELFF
clone size: -; J gene: TRBJ2-2; D gene: TRBD2; V gene: TRBV18; CDR3 DNA: TGTGCCAGCTCACCAGTGGATAGCGGGAGAGGGGCCGGGGAGCTGTTTTTT; CDR3 protein: CASSPVDSGRGAGELFF
clone size: once; J gene: TRBJ2-5; D gene: -; V gene: TRBV6-5; CDR3 DNA: TGTGCCAGCAGGGGGGGAGAGACCCAGTACTTC; CDR3 protein: CASRGGETQYF
clone size: -; J gene: TRBJ2-1; D gene: -; V gene: TRBV7-3; CDR3 DNA: TGTGCCAGCAGTCCAGAGGGCGCCCCGCAGTTCTTC; CDR3 protein: CASSPEGAPQFF
clone size: -; J gene: TRBJ2-2; D gene: -; V gene: TRBV29-1; CDR3 DNA: TGCAGCGTTGCGATGGGAGGCACCGGGGAGCTGTTTTTT; CDR3 protein: CSVAMGGTGELFF
clone size: -; J gene: TRBJ2-5; D gene: TRBD1; V gene: TRBV28; CDR3 DNA: TGTGCCAGCAGTGCACCCGGGACAGGGCGGCAAGAGACCCAGTACTTC; CDR3 protein: CASSAPGTGRQETQYF
clone size: -; J gene: TRBJ2-4; D gene: TRBD2; V gene: TRBV7-2; CDR3 DNA: TGTGCCAGCAGCTCAGGCGGGAGCAGCAACATTCAGTACTTC; CDR3 protein: CASSSGGSSNIQYF
clone size: few; J gene: TRBJ1-2; D gene: -; V gene: TRBV6-5; CDR3 DNA: TGTGCCGGCAAAACAGTCGCTAACTATGGCTACACCTTC; CDR3 protein: CAGKTVANYGYTF
clone size: -; J gene: TRBJ1-5; D gene: -; V gene: TRBV18; CDR3 DNA: TGTGCCAGCTCATCTTCCGGGACAAGGAGCAATCAGCCCCAGCATTTT; CDR3 protein: CASSSSGTRSNQPQHF
clone size: -; J gene: TRBJ2-3; D gene: TRBD2; V gene: TRBV28; CDR3 DNA: TGTGCCAGCAGAACTAGCGGGAGCGGTACGCAGTATTTT; CDR3 protein: CASRTSGSGTQYF
clone size: -; J gene: TRBJ1-6; D gene: TRBD1; V gene: TRBV18; CDR3 DNA: TGTGCCAGCCGGGAAGGGACAGGAACTTCACCCCTCCACTTT; CDR3 protein: CASREGTGTSPLHF
clone size: few; J gene: TRBJ2-1; D gene: TRBD2; V gene: TRBV2; CDR3 DNA: TGTGCCAGCAGTGGTCAGGGACTAGCGGACTACAATGAGCAGTTCTTC; CDR3 protein: CASSGQGLADYNEQFF
clone size: -; J gene: TRBJ2-1; D gene: TRBD2; V gene: TRBV28; CDR3 DNA: TGTGCCAGCAGGCAGGGACTAGCGGACAATGAGCAGTTCTTC; CDR3 protein: CASRQGLADNEQFF
clone size: -; J gene: TRBJ2-1; D gene: TRBD2; V gene: TRBV2; CDR3 DNA: TGTGCCAGCAGTGCGGGCGCGGGGGGGAGCTCCTACAATGAGCAGTTCTTC; CDR3 protein: CASSAGAGGSSYNEQFF
clone size: -; J gene: TRBJ2-7; D gene: TRBD1; V gene: TRBV2; CDR3 DNA: TGTGCCAGCAGTGAAGAGACAGGGGGGTCCTACGAGCAGTACTTC; CDR3 protein: CASSEETGGSYEQYF
clone size: -; J gene: TRBJ1-6; D gene: -; V gene: TRBV18; CDR3 DNA: TGTGCCAGCTCACCGGACAGCAGAAATTCACCCCTCCACTTT; CDR3 protein: CASSPDSRNSPLHF
clone size: -; J gene: TRBJ1-4; D gene: TRBD1; V gene: TRBV2; CDR3 DNA: TGTGCCAGCAGTCGACAGGGGCAACCAACTAATGAAAAACTGTTTTTT; CDR3 protein: CASSRQGQPTNEKLFF
clone size: few; J gene: TRBJ2-1; D gene: TRBD1; V gene: TRBV5-1; CDR3 DNA: TGCGCCAGCAGCCCGGACCCGGACAGGGCTGAGCAGTTCTTC; CDR3 protein: CASSPDPDRAEQFF
clone size: -; J gene: TRBJ2-3; D gene: TRBD2; V gene: TRBV5-1; CDR3 DNA: TGCGCCAGCAGCCGATCCGGGACTAGCGAGGGCACGCAGTATTTT; CDR3 protein: CASSRSGTSEGTQYF
clone size: -; J gene: TRBJ2-6; D gene: TRBD2; V gene: TRBV7-9; CDR3 DNA: TGTGCCAGCAGCTCTAGCGGGAGCTACTCTGGGGCCAACGTCCTGACTTTC; CDR3 protein: CASSSSGSYSGANVLTF
clone size: -; J gene: TRBJ2-3; D gene: -; V gene: TRBV25-1; CDR3 DNA: TGTGCCAGCAGTGAATATAAGGGGCCAAGCACAGATACGCAGTATTTT; CDR3 protein: CASSEYKGPSTDTQYF
clone size: once; J gene: TRBJ1-5; D gene: -; V gene: TRBV6-5; CDR3 DNA: TGTGCCAGCAGTTACAGCGCGGGCAATCAGCCCCAGCATTTT; CDR3 protein: CASSYSAGNQPQHF
clone size: -; J gene: TRBJ2-7; D gene: -; V gene: TRBV28; CDR3 DNA: TGTGCCAGCAGACCTCAAACGGGTCTGTGGCGCGAGCAGTACTTC; CDR3 protein: CASRPQTGLWREQYF
clone size: -; J gene: TRBJ1-1; D gene: TRBD1; V gene: TRBV6-1; CDR3 DNA: TGTGCCAGCAGGGGGACAGCAATGAACACTGAAGCTTTCTTT; CDR3 protein: CASRGTAMNTEAFF
clone size: -; J gene: TRBJ1-4; D gene: TRBD1; V gene: TRBV5-4; CDR3 DNA: TGTGCCAGCAGCTTAGGGGGCTCTTTTGAAAAACTGTTTTTT; CDR3 protein: CASSLGGSFEKLFF
clone size: -; J gene: TRBJ2-1; D gene: TRBD1; V gene: TRBV30; CDR3 DNA: TGTGCCTGGAACGGAGGGGGACAGGGGTGGGTCCGCTCCTACAATGAGCAGTTCTTC; CDR3 protein: CAWNGGGQGWVRSYNEQFF
clone size: once; J gene: TRBJ2-7; D gene: -; V gene: TRBV7-9; CDR3 DNA: TGTGCCAGCAGGCGGACGGACAGCTCCTACGAGCAGTACTTC; CDR3 protein: CASRRTDSSYEQYF
clone size: -; J gene: TRBJ2-3; D gene: TRBD2; V gene: TRBV2; CDR3 DNA: TGTGCCAGCAGTGCCGGGACTAAGACAGATACGCAGTATTTT; CDR3 protein: CASSAGTKTDTQYF
clone size: -; J gene: TRBJ1-2; D gene: -; V gene: TRBV6-6; CDR3 DNA: TGTGCCAGCATCAAGAGGCCGGACAGTGATAACTATGGCTACACCTTC; CDR3 protein: CASIKRPDSDNYGYTF
clone size: -; J gene: TRBJ1-4; D gene: -; V gene: TRBV4-1; CDR3 DNA: TGCGCCAGCATCGAAATTGGGGGGAAAGATGAAAAACTGTTTTTT; CDR3 protein: CASIEIGGKDEKLFF
clone size: -; J gene: TRBJ2-7; D gene: TRBD2; V gene: TRBV11-2; CDR3 DNA: TGTGCCAGCAGCCAAGACCCAGCGGGATCCTACGAGCAGTACTTC; CDR3 protein: CASSQDPAGSYEQYF